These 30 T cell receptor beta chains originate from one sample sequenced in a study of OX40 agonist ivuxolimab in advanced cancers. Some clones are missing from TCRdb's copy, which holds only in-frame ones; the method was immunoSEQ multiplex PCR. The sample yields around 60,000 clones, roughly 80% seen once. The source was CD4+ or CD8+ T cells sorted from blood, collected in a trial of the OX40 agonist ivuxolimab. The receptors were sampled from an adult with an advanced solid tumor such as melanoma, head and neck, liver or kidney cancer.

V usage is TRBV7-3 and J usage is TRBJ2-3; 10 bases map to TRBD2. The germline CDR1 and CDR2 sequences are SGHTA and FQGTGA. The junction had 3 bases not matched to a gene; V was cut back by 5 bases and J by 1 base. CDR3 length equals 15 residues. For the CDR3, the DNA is TGTGCCAGCAGCGCCGGACTAGCGGGCACAGATACGCAGTATTTT. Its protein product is CASSAGLAGTDTQYF.

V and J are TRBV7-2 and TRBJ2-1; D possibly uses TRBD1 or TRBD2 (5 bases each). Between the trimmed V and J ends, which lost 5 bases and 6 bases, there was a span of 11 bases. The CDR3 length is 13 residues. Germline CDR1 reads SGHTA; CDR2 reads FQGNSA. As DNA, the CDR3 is TGTGCCAGCAGCCCGGGACCTCGCAATGAGCAGTTCTTC. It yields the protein CASSPGPRNEQFF.

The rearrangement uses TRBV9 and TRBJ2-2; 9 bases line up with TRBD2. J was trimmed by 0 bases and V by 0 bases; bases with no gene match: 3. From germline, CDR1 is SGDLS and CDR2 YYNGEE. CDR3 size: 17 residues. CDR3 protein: CASSVGLAGTNTGELFF. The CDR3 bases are TGTGCCAGCAGCGTAGGGCTAGCGGGGACGAACACCGGGGAGCTGTTTTTT.

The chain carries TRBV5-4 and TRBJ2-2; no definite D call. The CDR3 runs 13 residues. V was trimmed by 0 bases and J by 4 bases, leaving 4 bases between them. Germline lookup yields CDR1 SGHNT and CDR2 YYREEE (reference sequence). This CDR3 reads CASSLGITGELFF. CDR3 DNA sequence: TGTGCCAGCAGCTTGGGGATCACCGGGGAGCTGTTTTTT.

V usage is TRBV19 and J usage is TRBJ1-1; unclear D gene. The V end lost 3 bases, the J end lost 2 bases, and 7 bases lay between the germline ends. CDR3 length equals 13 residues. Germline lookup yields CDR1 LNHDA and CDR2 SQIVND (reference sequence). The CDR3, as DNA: TGTGCCAGTAGTATTGAAGTAAACACTGAAGCTTTCTTT. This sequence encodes CASSIEVNTEAFF. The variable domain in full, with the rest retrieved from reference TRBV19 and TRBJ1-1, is DGGITQSPKYLFRKEGQNVTLSCEQNLNHDAMYWYRQDPGQGLRLIYYSQIVNDFQKGDIAEGYSVSREKKESFPLTVTSAQKNPTAFYLCASSIEVNTEAFFGQGTRLTVV.

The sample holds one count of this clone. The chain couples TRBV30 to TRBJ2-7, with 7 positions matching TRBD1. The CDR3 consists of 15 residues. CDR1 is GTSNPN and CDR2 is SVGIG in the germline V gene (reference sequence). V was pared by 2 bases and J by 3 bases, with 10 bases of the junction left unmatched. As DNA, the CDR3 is TGTGCCTGGAGTCATCCCCGGGACAGAGGCTACGAGCAGTACTTC. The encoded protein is CAWSHPRDRGYEQYF.

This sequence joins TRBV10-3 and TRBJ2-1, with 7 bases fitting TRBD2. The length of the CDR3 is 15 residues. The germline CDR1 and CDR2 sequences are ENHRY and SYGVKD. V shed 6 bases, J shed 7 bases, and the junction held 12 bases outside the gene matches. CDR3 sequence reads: CAISGVTGGGNEQFF. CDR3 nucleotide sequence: TGTGCCATCAGCGGAGTAACGGGAGGCGGGAATGAGCAGTTCTTC.

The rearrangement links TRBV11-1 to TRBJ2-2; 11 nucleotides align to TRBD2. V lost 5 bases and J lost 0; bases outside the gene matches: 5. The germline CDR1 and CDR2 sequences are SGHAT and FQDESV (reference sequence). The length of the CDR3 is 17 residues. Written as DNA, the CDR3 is TGTGCCAGCAGCCCCCGGACTAGCGGGTCGAACACCGGGGAGCTGTTTTTT. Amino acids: CASSPRTSGSNTGELFF.

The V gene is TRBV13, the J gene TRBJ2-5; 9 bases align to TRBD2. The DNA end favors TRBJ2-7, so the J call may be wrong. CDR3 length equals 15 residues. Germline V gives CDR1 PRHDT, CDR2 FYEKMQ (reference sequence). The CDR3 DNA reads TGTGCCAGCAGCCACCCGGGACTAGCAAAGCGCGAGCAGTACTTC. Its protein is CASSHPGLAKREQYF.

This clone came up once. The CDR3: CAHRAGGDNTEAFF. The DNA for the CDR3 is TGTGCCCACCGAGCTGGGGGCGACAACACTGAAGCTTTCTTT. The chain employs TRBV6-6 and TRBJ1-1; TRBD1 might be the D (6 bases). V was shortened by 11 bases and J by 2 bases, with 18 bases between the two germline ends. Germline lookup yields CDR1 MNHNY and CDR2 SVGAGI (reference sequence). The CDR3 loop spans 14 amino acids.

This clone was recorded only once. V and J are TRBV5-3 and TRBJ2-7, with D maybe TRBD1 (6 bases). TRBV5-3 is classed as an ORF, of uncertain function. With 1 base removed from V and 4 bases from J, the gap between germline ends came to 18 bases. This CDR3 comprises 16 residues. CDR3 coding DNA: TGTGCCAGAAGCTTGATTGGTCAGGGGAAACTGTACGAGCAGTACGTC. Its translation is CARSLIGQGKLYEQYV.

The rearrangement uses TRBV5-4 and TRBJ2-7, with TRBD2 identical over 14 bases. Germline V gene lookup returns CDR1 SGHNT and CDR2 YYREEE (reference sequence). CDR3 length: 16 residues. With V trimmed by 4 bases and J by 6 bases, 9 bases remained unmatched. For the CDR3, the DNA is TGTGCCAGCAGCCGAGGGGGACTAGCGGGAGATGGCGAGCAGTACGTC. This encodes CASSRGGLAGDGEQYV.

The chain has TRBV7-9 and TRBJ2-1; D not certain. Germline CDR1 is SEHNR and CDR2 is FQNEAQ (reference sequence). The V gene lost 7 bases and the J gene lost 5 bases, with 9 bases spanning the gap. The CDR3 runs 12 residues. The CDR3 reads CASTRLDNEQFF. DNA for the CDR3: TGTGCCAGCACGCGCTTAGACAATGAGCAGTTCTTC.

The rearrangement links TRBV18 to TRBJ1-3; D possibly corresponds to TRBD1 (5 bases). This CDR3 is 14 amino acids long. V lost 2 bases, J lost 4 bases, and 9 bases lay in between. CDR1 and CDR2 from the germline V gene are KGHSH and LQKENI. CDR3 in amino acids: CASSPDSWGNTIYF. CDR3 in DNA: TGTGCCAGCTCACCAGACAGTTGGGGAAACACCATATATTTT.

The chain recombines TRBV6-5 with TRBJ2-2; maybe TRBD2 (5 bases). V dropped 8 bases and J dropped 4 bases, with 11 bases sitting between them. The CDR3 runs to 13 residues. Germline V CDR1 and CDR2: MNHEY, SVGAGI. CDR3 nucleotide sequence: TGTGCCAGCGTGTCGAGCGGCACCGGGGAGCTGTTTTTT. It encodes CASVSSGTGELFF.

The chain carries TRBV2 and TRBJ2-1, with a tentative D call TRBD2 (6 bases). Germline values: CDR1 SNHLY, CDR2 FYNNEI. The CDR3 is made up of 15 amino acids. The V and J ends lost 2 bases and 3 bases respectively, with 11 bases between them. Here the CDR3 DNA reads TGTGCCAGCAGTGAATTAGTCGGGAGCTACAATGAGCAGTTCTTC. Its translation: CASSELVGSYNEQFF.

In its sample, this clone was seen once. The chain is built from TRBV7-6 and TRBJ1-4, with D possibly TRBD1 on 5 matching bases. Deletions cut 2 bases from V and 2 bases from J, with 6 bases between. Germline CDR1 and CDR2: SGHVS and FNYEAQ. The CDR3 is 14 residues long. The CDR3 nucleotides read TGTGCCAGCAGCTTACGGGGGACTAATGAAAAACTGTTTTTT. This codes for CASSLRGTNEKLFF.

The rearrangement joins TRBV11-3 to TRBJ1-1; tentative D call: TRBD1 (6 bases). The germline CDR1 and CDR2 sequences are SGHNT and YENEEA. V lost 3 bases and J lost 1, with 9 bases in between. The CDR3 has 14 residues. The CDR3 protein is CASSLGGGNTEAFF. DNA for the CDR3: TGTGCCAGCAGCTTGGGGGGCGGGAACACTGAAGCTTTCTTT.

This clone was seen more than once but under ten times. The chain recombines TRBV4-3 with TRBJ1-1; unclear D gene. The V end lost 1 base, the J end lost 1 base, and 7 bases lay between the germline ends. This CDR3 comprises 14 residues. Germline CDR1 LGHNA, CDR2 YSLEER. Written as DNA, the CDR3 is TGCGCCAGCAGCCAAGTAGACTGGAACACTGAAGCTTTCTTT. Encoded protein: CASSQVDWNTEAFF.

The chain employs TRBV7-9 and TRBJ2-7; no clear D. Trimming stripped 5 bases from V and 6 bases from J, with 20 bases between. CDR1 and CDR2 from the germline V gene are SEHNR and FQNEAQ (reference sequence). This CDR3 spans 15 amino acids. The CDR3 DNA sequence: TGTGCCAGCAGCCCAGGTGTATTAGCTTGGGTCGAGCAGTACGTC. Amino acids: CASSPGVLAWVEQYV.

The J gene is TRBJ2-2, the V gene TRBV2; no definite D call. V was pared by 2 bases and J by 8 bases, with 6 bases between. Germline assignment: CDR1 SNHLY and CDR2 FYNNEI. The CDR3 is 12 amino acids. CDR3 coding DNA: TGTGCCAGCAGTGAAAGGTCAGGGGAGCTGTTTTTT. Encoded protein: CASSERSGELFF.

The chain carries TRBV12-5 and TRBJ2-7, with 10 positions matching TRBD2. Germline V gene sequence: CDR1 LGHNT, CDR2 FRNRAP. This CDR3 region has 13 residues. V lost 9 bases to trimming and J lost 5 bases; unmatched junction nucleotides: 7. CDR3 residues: CASRASGSHEQYF. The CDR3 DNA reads TGTGCTAGCAGGGCTAGCGGGAGTCACGAGCAGTACTTC.

The DNA for the CDR3 is TGTGCCAGCTCACCATCCACAGGGATTGAGCAGTTCTTC. Translation gives CASSPSTGIEQFF. This chain links TRBV18 with TRBJ2-1, with D possibly matching TRBD1 (6 bases). V shed 2 bases and J shed 9 bases, with 11 bases lying between them. The CDR3 has 13 amino acids. Germline V gene data show CDR1 as KGHSH and CDR2 as LQKENI.

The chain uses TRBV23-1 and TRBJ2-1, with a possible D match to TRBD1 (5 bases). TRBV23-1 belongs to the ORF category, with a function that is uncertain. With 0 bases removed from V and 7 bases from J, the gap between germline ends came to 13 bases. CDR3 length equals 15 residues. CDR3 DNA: TGCGCCAGCAGTCAATCAGCCAGGGTAAGGAATGAGCAGTTCTTC. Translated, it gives CASSQSARVRNEQFF.

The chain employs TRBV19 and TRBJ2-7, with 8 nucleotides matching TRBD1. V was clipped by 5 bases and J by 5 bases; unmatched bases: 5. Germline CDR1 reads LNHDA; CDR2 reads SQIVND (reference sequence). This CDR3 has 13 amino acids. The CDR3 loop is CASSRQGRDEQYF. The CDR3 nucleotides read TGTGCCAGTAGTCGACAGGGGCGGGACGAGCAGTACTTC.

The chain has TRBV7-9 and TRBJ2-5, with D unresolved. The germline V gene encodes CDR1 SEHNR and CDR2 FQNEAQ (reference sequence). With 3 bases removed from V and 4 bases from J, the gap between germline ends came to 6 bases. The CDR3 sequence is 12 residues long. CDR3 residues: CASSFLSETQYF. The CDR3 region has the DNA TGTGCCAGCAGCTTCCTGTCAGAGACCCAGTACTTC. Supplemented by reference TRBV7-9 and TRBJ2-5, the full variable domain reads DTGVSQNPRHKITKRGQNVTFRCDPISEHNRLYWYRQTLGQGPEFLTYFQNEAQLEKSRLLSDRFSAERPKGSFSTLEIQRTEQGDSAMYLCASSFLSETQYFGPGTRLLVL.

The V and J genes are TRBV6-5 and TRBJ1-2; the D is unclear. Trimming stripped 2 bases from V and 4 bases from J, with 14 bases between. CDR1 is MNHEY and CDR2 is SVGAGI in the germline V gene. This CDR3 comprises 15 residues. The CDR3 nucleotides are TGTGCCAGCAGTTACGAGACCGAATCGAGCTATGGCTACACCTTC. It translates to CASSYETESSYGYTF.

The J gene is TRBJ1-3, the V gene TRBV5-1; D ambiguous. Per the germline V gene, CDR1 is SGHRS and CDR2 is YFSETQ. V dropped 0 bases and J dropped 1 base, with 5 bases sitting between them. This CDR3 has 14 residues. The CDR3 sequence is CASSLEGSGNTIYF. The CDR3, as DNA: TGCGCCAGCAGCTTGGAGGGATCTGGAAACACCATATATTTT.

CDR3: CASSVRGGYSPLHF. CDR3 nucleotides: TGTGCCAGCAGCGTAAGAGGGGGCTATTCACCCCTCCACTTT. This chain uses TRBV9 with TRBJ1-6; 7 bases map to TRBD1. The CDR3 loop spans 14 amino acids. V was pared by 1 base and J by 8 bases, with 3 bases of the junction left unmatched. CDR1 and CDR2 (germline): SGDLS, YYNGEE. The complete variable domain, with remaining parts taken from reference TRBV9 and TRBJ1-6, reads DSGVTQTPKHLITATGQRVTLRCSPRSGDLSVYWYQQSLDQGLQFLIQYYNGEERAKGNILERFSAQQFPDLHSELNLSSLELGDSALYFCASSVRGGYSPLHFGNGTRLTVT.

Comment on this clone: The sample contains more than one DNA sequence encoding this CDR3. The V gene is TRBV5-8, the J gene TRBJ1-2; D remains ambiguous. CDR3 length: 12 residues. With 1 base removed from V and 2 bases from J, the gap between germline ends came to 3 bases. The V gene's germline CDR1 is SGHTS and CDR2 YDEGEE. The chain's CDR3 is CASSLRNYGYTF. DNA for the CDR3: TGTGCCAGCAGCTTGCGAAACTATGGCTACACCTTC.